Listed here is a single T cell receptor beta chain. This receptor's antigen is unknown. No much larger clonotype is one base removed from it; base qualities were not supplied. These data originate in a study of blood T cell repertoires in COVID-19 (dated by TCRdb to the early 2020s). Turning to the overall study: Samples from collaborators originated in the United States, Italy and Spain and spanned both the acute and convalescent phases of COVID-19. Subjects who had been exposed to COVID-19, were actively infected with it, or had recovered from it provided the deeply sampled blood TCRbeta repertoires that made up the dataset. The material from the prospective study consisted of cDNA or gDNA derived from T cells, B-cell-depleted T cells, or PBMCs. The repertoires were released in a freely available public database intended as a resource for research on the immune response to SARS-CoV-2. Where available, HLA class I and class II types were taken from metadata supplied by the sample provider and were not determined by assay-based typing. Samples came from the ongoing ImmuneRACE study (first 160 participants) plus 1,254 subjects from 6 global collaborators. A de-identified subject ID, COVID-19 status, age in years and sex were almost always included in the sample metadata.

Whole blood was collected in K2EDTA tubes by collaborating institutions according to the institutions' own protocols. For TCRbeta analysis, collaborators shipped samples as frozen whole blood, isolated PBMCs, or DNA extracted from either of those sample types. V ends up 3 bases short and J 5 bases short, with an unmatched junction base count of 8. The germline V gene (reference sequence) provides CDR1 GTSNPN and CDR2 SVGIG. The CDR3 holds 14 amino acids from the cysteine to the phenylalanine. The only DNA kept is the CDR3, 42 bases in frame from the first base. The immunoSEQ Assay, a bias-controlled multiplex PCR, was used to amplify TCRbeta CDR3 regions from genomic DNA. Turning to the authors' computational methods: The number of nucleated cells in each sample was estimated by amplification of reference gene primers within the assay. Sequence reads were collapsed and filtered to measure the absolute abundance of every unique TCRbeta CDR3 rearrangement. For each sample, productive Simpson clonality was calculated by taking the square root of Simpson's diversity index across productive rearrangements. TCRdb's version of the immuneACCESS table is confined to in-frame rearrangements and falls short of the full clone set. An unresolved V gene accounts for under half of the shortfall where checked; the remainder is of unknown origin. The D gene and trimming were derived from the DNA, and the V and J assignments and clone size from that table. The sample records 95,000 to 100,000 clones, roughly 85% of which are singletons. Jointly, the top ten make up around 1.9% of the sample.

What the authors observed across the whole study: The amount of clinical and demographic metadata varied by source and participant and was provided uncurated.

Material for sequencing was peripheral blood. The source of this sequence is a woman in her 70s with active or convalescent COVID-19. This receptor chain uses TRBV30 and TRBJ1-2; the junction holds 8 bases that match TRBD1. This receptor carries the CDR3 CAWSPKGDRYGYTF. The nucleotide sequence is given as TGTGCCTGGAGCCCCAAGGGGGACAGGTATGGCTACACCTTC.